A selection of T cell receptor beta chains follows, all from one sample in a study of TIL therapy for anti-PD-1-resistant metastatic lung cancer. The protocol was immunoSEQ multiplex PCR, while the TCRdb copy is restricted to in-frame clones and leaves out a portion. The sample includes about 21,000 clones, about 79% of them seen just once. Sample: blood, taken at baseline. The receptors here all came from a person aged 25 to 85 with non-small cell lung cancer. Each CDR3 is given with its conserved first and last residue. Fields, in order: D gene, V gene, clone size, J gene, CDR3 protein, CDR3 DNA. A D gene is named only where the DNA matches it firmly. Clone size appears in some rows only: once, few, many, or a class for an expanded clone.

>NA|TRBV2|large|TRBJ2-2
CASSEFRTGELFF
TGTGCCAGCAGTGAATTCAGAACCGGGGAGCTGTTTTTT
>NA|TRBV2|NA|TRBJ2-5
CASRGGETQYF
TGTGCCAGTCGGGGCGGAGAGACCCAGTACTTC
>NA|TRBV28|NA|TRBJ2-1
CASSLGYNEQFF
TGTGCCAGCAGTTTAGGGTACAATGAGCAGTTCTTC
>TRBD2|TRBV4-1|NA|TRBJ2-7
CASSRRTSGGSSYEQYF
TGCGCCAGCAGCCGCCGGACTAGCGGGGGGAGCTCCTACGAGCAGTACTTC
>NA|TRBV19|once|TRBJ2-7
CASSPGQIYEQYF
TGTGCCAGTAGCCCGGGACAAATCTACGAGCAGTACTTC
>NA|TRBV27|NA|TRBJ2-3
CASSLNSPGYDTQYF
TGTGCCAGCAGTTTAAATTCCCCAGGTTATGATACGCAGTATTTT
>TRBD1|TRBV19|NA|TRBJ1-1
CASQGQRATEAFF
TGTGCCAGCCAGGGACAGAGAGCCACTGAAGCTTTCTTT
>TRBD1|TRBV28|NA|TRBJ1-1
CASIIRGTGGRTEAFF
TGTGCCAGCATCATAAGGGGGACAGGGGGACGGACTGAAGCTTTCTTT
>NA|TRBV7-8|NA|TRBJ2-7
CASSLGAPTTPIPYEQYF
TGTGCCAGCAGCTTAGGTGCGCCGACTACCCCAATTCCCTACGAGCAGTACTTC
>NA|TRBV7-2|few|TRBJ2-5
CASSLSGGPGAQYF
TGTGCCAGCAGCTTAAGTGGGGGCCCGGGGGCCCAGTACTTC
>NA|TRBV2|NA|TRBJ1-6
CASSEQGFRSPLHF
TGTGCCAGCAGTGAACAGGGGTTCAGGTCACCCCTCCACTTT
>NA|TRBV6-5|NA|TRBJ2-2
CASSVENTGELFF
TGTGCCAGCAGTGTAGAGAACACCGGGGAGCTGTTTTTT
>NA|TRBV7-9|NA|TRBJ1-2
CASSLEVVWDSNYGYTF
TGTGCCAGCAGCTTAGAAGTAGTGTGGGATAGTAACTATGGCTACACCTTC
>NA|TRBV27|NA|TRBJ1-5
CASSLNSQGSNQPQHF
TGTGCCAGCAGTTTAAATAGCCAGGGTAGCAATCAGCCCCAGCATTTT
>NA|TRBV9|NA|TRBJ2-5
CASSPGQSETQYF
TGTGCCAGCAGCCCAGGACAGTCGGAGACCCAGTACTTC
>TRBD2|TRBV11-3|NA|TRBJ2-1
CASSTQGLAGTSYNEQFF
TGTGCCAGCAGCACCCAAGGACTAGCGGGAACCTCCTACAATGAGCAGTTCTTC
>TRBD1|TRBV2|few|TRBJ2-7
CASSDPGGGGSYEQYF
TGTGCCAGCAGTGACCCAGGGGGCGGTGGGTCCTACGAGCAGTACTTC
>NA|TRBV7-6|NA|TRBJ2-2
CASTISFASSPGELFF
TGTGCCAGCACCATAAGCTTCGCTAGTTCGCCCGGGGAGCTGTTTTTT
>TRBD2|TRBV28|NA|TRBJ2-3
CASSLRASGLPADTQYF
TGTGCCAGCAGTTTAAGGGCTAGCGGGCTCCCGGCAGATACGCAGTATTTT
>TRBD1|TRBV19|NA|TRBJ2-7
CASSISQGASEQYF
TGTGCCAGTAGTATAAGCCAGGGGGCGTCCGAGCAGTACTTC
>NA|TRBV6-6|NA|TRBJ1-2
CASRKGEGHYGYTF
TGTGCCAGCAGAAAGGGGGAAGGGCACTATGGCTACACCTTC
>TRBD2|TRBV7-2|NA|TRBJ2-7
CASSRGTSGRGYEQYF
TGTGCCAGCAGCCGAGGGACTAGCGGGAGGGGGTACGAGCAGTACTTC
>TRBD1|TRBV7-2|NA|TRBJ2-7
CASSLGPGQPSYEQYF
TGTGCCAGCAGCTTAGGCCCGGGACAGCCCTCCTACGAGCAGTACTTC
>NA|TRBV19|NA|TRBJ2-6
CASTRVLDSGANVLTF
TGTGCCAGTACTAGGGTACTAGACTCTGGGGCCAACGTCCTGACTTTC
>NA|TRBV7-6|NA|TRBJ2-5
CASSLGGAGEQYF
TGTGCCAGCAGCTTAGGGGGGGCTGGAGAGCAGTACTTC
>NA|TRBV5-1|NA|TRBJ1-6
CASSQTTDRNSPLHF
TGCGCCAGCAGCCAGACGACGGATAGAAATTCACCCCTCCACTTT
>NA|TRBV5-1|NA|TRBJ1-3
CASSPQASGNTIYF
TGCGCCAGCAGCCCACAGGCCTCTGGAAACACCATATATTTT
>NA|TRBV21-1|NA|TRBJ2-7
CASSKDTYEQYF
TGTGCCAGCAGCAAAGACACCTACGAGCAGTACTTC
>TRBD1|TRBV5-1|NA|TRBJ2-7
CASSLRTGGVEQYF
TGCGCCAGCAGCTTGCGGACAGGGGGCGTCGAGCAGTACTTC
>TRBD2|TRBV5-6|NA|TRBJ2-7
CASSLTSGTYEQYF
TGTGCCAGCAGCCTAACTAGCGGAACCTACGAGCAGTACTTC
>TRBD2|TRBV5-1|few|TRBJ2-1
CASTLAGGPSTEQFF
TGCGCCAGCACCCTAGCGGGGGGTCCTTCAACGGAGCAGTTCTTC
>NA|TRBV27|NA|TRBJ2-3
CASSFHSTDTQYF
TGTGCCAGCAGTTTTCACAGCACAGATACGCAGTATTTT
>NA|TRBV10-3|NA|TRBJ2-7
CAIRTEIPYEQYF
TGTGCCATACGGACTGAGATTCCCTACGAGCAGTACTTC
>TRBD1|TRBV5-1|NA|TRBJ1-3
CASSLGGTGTLSGNTIYF
TGCGCCAGCAGCTTGGGTGGGACAGGGACCCTCTCTGGAAACACCATATATTTT
>NA|TRBV10-3|NA|TRBJ2-7
CASSDNRVSSYEQYF
TGTGCCAGCAGTGACAACAGGGTTAGCTCCTACGAGCAGTACTTC
>NA|TRBV5-6|NA|TRBJ1-5
CASSLAGRAGGNQPQHF
TGTGCCAGCAGCTTGGCCGGGCGGGCGGGAGGCAATCAGCCCCAGCATTTT
>TRBD2|TRBV19|NA|TRBJ2-2
CASSIPTGGSTGELFF
TGTGCCAGTAGTATCCCGACTGGCGGGAGCACCGGGGAGCTGTTTTTT
>TRBD1|TRBV29-1|NA|TRBJ2-7
CSVQGAYEQYF
TGCAGCGTTCAGGGGGCCTACGAGCAGTACTTC
>TRBD2|TRBV6-4|NA|TRBJ2-3
CASSMGGSTQDTQYF
TGTGCCAGCAGTATGGGGGGGTCTACCCAGGATACGCAGTATTTT
>NA|TRBV5-1|NA|TRBJ1-6
CASSARGTSNSPLHF
TGCGCCAGCAGCGCCAGGGGAACGAGTAATTCACCCCTCCACTTT
>NA|TRBV6-5|NA|TRBJ2-3
CASSFRGWGTDTQYF
TGTGCCAGCAGTTTTCGCGGCTGGGGCACAGATACGCAGTATTTT
>NA|TRBV29-1|NA|TRBJ2-1
CSVDRGGRNEQFF
TGCAGCGTTGACAGGGGAGGACGGAATGAGCAGTTCTTC
>NA|TRBV9|NA|TRBJ1-3
CASSVGAGGVGHTIYF
TGTGCCAGCAGCGTAGGAGCGGGAGGGGTAGGACACACCATATATTTT
>NA|TRBV28|NA|TRBJ2-2
CASSLSRRTGELFF
TGTGCCAGCAGTTTGAGTCGCAGAACCGGGGAGCTGTTTTTT
>NA|TRBV28|NA|TRBJ1-2
CASSLQVRVGYTF
TGTGCCAGCAGTTTACAGGTCCGAGTTGGCTACACCTTC
>NA|TRBV19|NA|TRBJ2-2
CASSNRGGTGELFF
TGTGCCAGTAGTAACCGAGGGGGCACCGGGGAGCTGTTTTTT
>NA|TRBV7-2|NA|TRBJ2-3
CASSSAGPFGDTQYF
TGTGCCAGCAGCTCTGCCGGCCCCTTTGGGGATACGCAGTATTTT
>NA|TRBV7-8|once|TRBJ2-2
CASSFRQNTGELFF
TGTGCCAGCAGCTTTCGTCAGAACACCGGGGAGCTGTTTTTT
>TRBD2|TRBV9|NA|TRBJ2-7
CASSVNSGATYEQYF
TGTGCCAGCAGCGTAAATAGCGGGGCAACCTACGAGCAGTACTTC
>NA|TRBV6-1|once|TRBJ1-1
CASSEESGSGTEAFF
TGTGCCAGCAGTGAAGAGTCAGGGAGCGGCACTGAAGCTTTCTTT
>NA|TRBV21-1|NA|TRBJ2-7
CASSMTGEGEQYF
TGTGCCAGCAGCATGACAGGTGAAGGGGAGCAGTACTTC
>TRBD2|TRBV5-1|NA|TRBJ2-3
CASSLQGIAGSTDTQYF
TGCGCCAGCAGCTTGCAGGGTATAGCGGGGAGCACAGATACGCAGTATTTT
>NA|TRBV7-2|medium-sized|TRBJ2-7
CASSPGFEQYF
TGTGCCAGCAGCCCTGGGTTCGAGCAGTACTTC
>TRBD2|TRBV9|NA|TRBJ2-5
CASSLSGGSTQYF
TGTGCCAGCAGCCTCTCGGGGGGGTCGACCCAGTACTTC
>NA|TRBV19|few|TRBJ2-5
CASSLQQGQETQYF
TGTGCCAGTAGTTTACAACAGGGTCAAGAGACCCAGTACTTC
>TRBD2|TRBV5-5|NA|TRBJ2-2
CASSLTSGRAPTGELFF
TGTGCCAGCAGCCTGACTAGCGGGAGGGCCCCAACCGGGGAGCTGTTTTTT
>NA|TRBV28|NA|TRBJ2-1
CASSLGVTGRLNEQFF
TGTGCCAGCAGTTTAGGGGTAACGGGGCGGCTAAATGAGCAGTTCTTC
>NA|TRBV7-3|few|TRBJ2-4
CASSLGASDQYF
TGTGCCAGCAGCCTTGGGGCTAGCGATCAGTACTTC